These 25 T cell receptor beta chains share one sample of origin, sequenced in a study of T cell clonotyping in hematopoietic cell transplantation. Some clones are missing from TCRdb's copy, which holds only in-frame ones; the method was immunoSEQ multiplex PCR. The repertoire holds approximately 46,000 clones, with 86% as singletons. Time point specified: recipient sample about 28 days before transplant, after cytoreduction. Sequenced material: peripheral blood mononuclear cells, taken before stem cell transplant. The receptors derive from a man aged 55 to 70 with biphenotypic leukemia. Some clones in this sample may be carry-over from other donors' samples.

This clone was counted once. CDR3 coding DNA: TGCAGTGCTAGCGTCAGAGAGACCCAGTACTTC. Translation gives CSASVRETQYF. This chain uses TRBV20-1 with TRBJ2-5, with unresolved D. The ends were cut back, 3 bases at V and 4 bases at J, with 6 bases in the middle. CDR1 is DFQATT and CDR2 is SNEGSKA in the germline V gene (reference sequence). The CDR3 contains 11 residues.

This chain connects TRBV10-3 to TRBJ2-7; 11 bases match TRBD2. The germline V gene encodes CDR1 ENHRY and CDR2 SYGVKD. The CDR3 has 17 amino acids. V shed 2 bases and J 4 bases; nucleotides not matched to a gene: 10. CDR3 amino acids: CAISERIETSGTYEQYF. The DNA of the CDR3 is TGTGCCATCAGTGAGCGTATCGAGACTAGCGGGACTTACGAGCAGTACTTC.

V is TRBV7-9 and J is TRBJ1-2; D is possibly TRBD1 (5 bases). V was cut by 5 bases and J by 8 bases, with 21 bases left in between. There are 15 residues in the CDR3. Germline V gene lookup returns CDR1 SEHNR and CDR2 FQNEAQ (reference sequence). The CDR3 loop reads CASSPHRREPIGYTF. The CDR3 DNA follows: TGTGCCAGCAGCCCACACAGGAGGGAGCCGATAGGCTACACCTTC.

The chain combines TRBV29-1 with TRBJ2-1; 9 positions match TRBD2. J gave up 8 bases and V 8 bases, and 7 bases lay outside the gene matches. Looked up from germline, CDR1 is SQVTM and CDR2 is ANQGSEA. The CDR3 spans 12 residues. CDR3 coding DNA: TGCAGCACAGGCGGGGGGGTCGATGAGCAGTTCTTC. Protein sequence: CSTGGGVDEQFF.

The chain employs TRBV6-5 and TRBJ2-1; a weak D match, TRBD2 (5 bases). The germline CDR1 and CDR2 sequences are MNHEY and SVGAGI. With 7 bases removed from V and 4 bases from J, the gap between germline ends came to 17 bases. The CDR3 extends over 15 amino acids. The CDR3 nucleotides are TGTGCCAGCAAGACCTTGGCGGGCAGATACAATGAGCAGTTCTTC. Residues: CASKTLAGRYNEQFF.

The chain links TRBV6-5 to TRBJ1-5; tentatively, D is TRBD1 (6 bases). The CDR3 is 13 amino acids. CDR1 and CDR2 from the germline V gene are MNHEY and SVGAGI. Trimming removed 10 bases at V and 7 bases at J, with 17 bases between. The DNA of the CDR3 is TGTGCCATTTCCAGGGGCAGATACCAGCCCCAGCATTTT. Translation gives CAISRGRYQPQHF.

The chain uses TRBV4-3 and TRBJ2-7, with 12 positions matching TRBD2. In germline, CDR1 is LGHNA, CDR2 YSLEER. V was clipped by 1 base and J by 3 bases; unmatched bases: 7. The CDR3 runs to 17 residues. CDR3 DNA sequence: TGCGCCAGCAGCCAAGGACTAGCGGGAGTGTTGGGCTACGAGCAGTACTTC. This translates into CASSQGLAGVLGYEQYF.

V is TRBV11-1 and J is TRBJ2-5, with D possibly matching TRBD2 (5 bases). The germline CDR1 and CDR2 sequences are SGHAT and FQDESV (reference sequence). The germline V and J ends were trimmed by 5 bases and 7 bases, with 11 bases remaining between them. The CDR3 has 12 amino acids. CDR3 coding DNA: TGTGCCAGCAGCCCCGAGGGTGGGACCCAGTACTTC. It translates to CASSPEGGTQYF. Full variable domain (outside the CDR3, taken from reference TRBV11-1 and TRBJ2-5): EAEVAQSPRYKITEKSQAVAFWCDPISGHATLYWYRQILGQGPELLVQFQDESVVDDSQLPKDRFSAERLKGVDSTLKIQPAELGDSAMYLCASSPEGGTQYFGPGTRLLVL.

Here the CDR3 DNA reads TGTGCCAGCAGCGAGGAAACCTACAATGAGCAGTTCTTC. Its translation is CASSEETYNEQFF. The rearrangement joins TRBV9 to TRBJ2-1; D remains unclear. Germline CDR1 reads SGDLS; CDR2 reads YYNGEE. CDR3 length: 13 residues. The V and J ends lost 3 bases and 2 bases respectively, with 6 bases between them.

This clone showed up just once. The chain couples TRBV4-3 to TRBJ2-3; 8 bases line up with TRBD2. In germline, CDR1 is LGHNA, CDR2 YSLEER. V gave up 2 bases and J gave up 1 base; unmatched junction bases: 2. This CDR3 region has 15 residues. This chain's CDR3 is CASSQNGRGTDTQYF. The CDR3 bases are TGCGCCAGCAGCCAAAACGGGAGGGGCACAGATACGCAGTATTTT.

The chain is built from TRBV5-1 and TRBJ2-2, with D unclear. The CDR3 sequence is 15 residues long. V was clipped by 0 bases and J by 8 bases, with 14 bases between them. The germline gives CDR1 SGHRS, CDR2 YFSETQ. The CDR3 is CASSLARAAPGELFF. The DNA for the CDR3 is TGCGCCAGCAGCTTGGCCAGAGCAGCACCGGGGGAGCTGTTTTTT.

In its sample, this clone was seen a few times. In DNA, the CDR3 is TGTGCCAGCACCCCTTCGAACACCGGGGAGCTGTTTTTT. This sequence encodes CASTPSNTGELFF. The J gene is TRBJ2-2, the V gene TRBV27; D gene ambiguous. Germline V gene lookup returns CDR1 MNHEY and CDR2 SMNVEV (reference sequence). The V and J ends lost 7 bases and 0 bases respectively, with 6 bases between them. CDR3 length: 13 residues.

The chain joins TRBV6-1 to TRBJ2-3, with D tentatively TRBD2 (5 bases). Germline V gene data show CDR1 as MNHNS and CDR2 as SASEGT. The ends were cut back, 1 base at V and 2 bases at J, with 19 bases in the middle. The CDR3 runs to 18 residues. DNA of the CDR3: TGTGCCAGCAGTGAAGGGCCAAGGAGCGGCTTCCACACAGATACGCAGTATTTT. This gives the protein CASSEGPRSGFHTDTQYF.

This clone appeared a few times. The genes are TRBV27 and TRBJ1-1; D is uncertain. The V end was cut by 8 bases, the J end by 0 bases, with 22 bases between. The CDR3 is 17 amino acids. Germline values: CDR1 MNHEY, CDR2 SMNVEV (reference sequence). DNA of the CDR3: TGTGCCAGCCAACCAGCGGTGGGCAGCCCTATGAACACTGAAGCTTTCTTT. It translates to CASQPAVGSPMNTEAFF.

This clone appeared once. This chain connects TRBV7-6 to TRBJ2-5; D is undetermined. V lost 1 base and J 4 bases, leaving 7 bases between the germline ends. The CDR3 covers 13 residues. CDR1 and CDR2 (germline): SGHVS, FNYEAQ. The CDR3 here is CASSLVTTETQYF. Written as DNA, the CDR3 is TGTGCCAGCAGCTTAGTCACAACAGAGACCCAGTACTTC.

The rearrangement links TRBV14 to TRBJ1-2; D unresolved. CDR1 SGHDN and CDR2 FVKESK come from the germline V gene. The CDR3 consists of 13 residues. V was shortened by 5 bases and J by 6 bases, with 13 bases between the two germline ends. The CDR3 coding sequence is TGTGCCAGCAGCTTACGGACTGATGATGGCTACACCTTC. Translating gives CASSLRTDDGYTF.

This chain links TRBV7-2 with TRBJ1-2, with D possibly matching TRBD1 (5 bases). This CDR3 region has 15 residues. Germline CDR1 is SGHTA and CDR2 is FQGNSA. The V and J ends lost 5 bases and 8 bases respectively, with 21 bases between them. The chain's CDR3 is CASSLGRIGVEGYTF. The CDR3 coding sequence is TGTGCCAGCAGCCTGGGACGGATAGGGGTTGAAGGCTACACCTTC.

The chain employs TRBV4-1 and TRBJ1-5, with D uncertain. V was shortened by 0 bases and J by 0 bases, with 6 bases between the two germline ends. This CDR3 is built from 15 residues. Germline CDR1 and CDR2: MGHRA and YSYEKL. CDR3 bases: TGCGCCAGCAGCCAAGAAACAGCTAGCAATCAGCCCCAGCATTTT. Encoded protein: CASSQETASNQPQHF.

This sequence joins TRBV7-2 and TRBJ2-5; D remains unclear. The V end was cut by 1 base, the J end by 5 bases, with 8 bases between. CDR1 is SGHTA and CDR2 is FQGNSA in the germline V gene. This CDR3 contains 13 residues. CDR3 in amino acids: CASSLVDRETQYF. The CDR3, as DNA: TGTGCCAGCAGCTTAGTGGATAGGGAGACCCAGTACTTC. The whole variable domain, filled in from reference TRBV7-2 and TRBJ2-5, reads GAGVSQSPSNKVTEKGKDVELRCDPISGHTALYWYRQSLGQGLEFLIYFQGNSAPDKSGLPSDRFSAERTGGSVSTLTIQRTQQEDSAVYLCASSLVDRETQYFGPGTRLLVL.

This clone was observed once. The chain couples TRBV10-1 to TRBJ1-1, with D possibly being TRBD1 (6 bases). V was trimmed by 6 bases and J by 1 base, leaving 24 bases between them. The CDR3 covers 18 residues. CDR1 is WNHNN, CDR2 SYGVQD, per germline (reference sequence). This CDR3 is CASSPPDHRVRRNTEAFF. CDR3 nucleotide sequence: TGCGCCAGCAGCCCCCCCGACCACAGGGTAAGACGGAACACTGAAGCTTTCTTT.

This rearrangement joins TRBV15 to TRBJ2-7; TRBD1 matches 7 bases. Per germline, CDR1 LNHNV and CDR2 YYDKDF (reference sequence). J was trimmed by 6 bases and V by 2 bases; bases with no gene match: 7. The CDR3 runs 14 residues. The CDR3 loop reads CATSRRTTGSEQYF. CDR3 DNA: TGTGCCACCAGCAGACGAACGACAGGGTCCGAGCAGTACTTC. Full variable domain (remainder filled in from reference TRBV15 and TRBJ2-7): DAMVIQNPRYQVTQFGKPVTLSCSQTLNHNVMYWYQQKSSQAPKLLFHYYDKDFNNEADTPDNFQSRRPNTSFCFLDIRSPGLGDTAMYLCATSRRTTGSEQYFGPGTRLTVT.

The chain has TRBV11-2 and TRBJ2-7, with a possible D match to TRBD1 (5 bases). This CDR3 spans 13 amino acids. The germline V gene encodes CDR1 SGHAT and CDR2 FQNNGV. Trimming took 3 bases from V and 5 from J, leaving 11 bases between them. The CDR3 reads CASSLGRAHEQYF. The CDR3 nucleotides read TGTGCCAGCAGCTTGGGCAGGGCCCACGAGCAGTACTTC.

The chain has TRBV28 and TRBJ2-1, with TRBD2 matching 10 bases. The germline gives CDR1 MDHEN, CDR2 SYDVKM. The CDR3 sequence is 14 residues long. V lost 2 bases to trimming and J lost 6 bases; unmatched junction nucleotides: 1. This CDR3 reads CASSLSGRANEQFF. As DNA, the CDR3 is TGTGCCAGCAGTTTAAGCGGGAGGGCCAATGAGCAGTTCTTC.

The chain is built from TRBV6-5 and TRBJ2-1; 7 nucleotides agree with TRBD2. This CDR3 is 15 amino acids long. J gave up 3 bases and V 3 bases, and 5 bases lay outside the gene matches. Germline values: CDR1 MNHEY, CDR2 SVGAGI. The CDR3 protein is CASSYRAGVYNEQFF. The CDR3 nucleotides are TGTGCCAGCAGTTATAGGGCGGGAGTCTACAATGAGCAGTTCTTC.

The chain couples TRBV9 to TRBJ2-3, with 9 bases fitting TRBD2. V lost 3 bases to trimming and J lost 3 bases; unmatched junction nucleotides: 8. The CDR3 totals 16 residues. Germline CDR1 is SGDLS and CDR2 is YYNGEE. As DNA, the CDR3 is TGTGCCAGCAGCGCAACGGAAGCGGGAGGAACAGATACGCAGTATTTT. Amino acid sequence: CASSATEAGGTDTQYF.